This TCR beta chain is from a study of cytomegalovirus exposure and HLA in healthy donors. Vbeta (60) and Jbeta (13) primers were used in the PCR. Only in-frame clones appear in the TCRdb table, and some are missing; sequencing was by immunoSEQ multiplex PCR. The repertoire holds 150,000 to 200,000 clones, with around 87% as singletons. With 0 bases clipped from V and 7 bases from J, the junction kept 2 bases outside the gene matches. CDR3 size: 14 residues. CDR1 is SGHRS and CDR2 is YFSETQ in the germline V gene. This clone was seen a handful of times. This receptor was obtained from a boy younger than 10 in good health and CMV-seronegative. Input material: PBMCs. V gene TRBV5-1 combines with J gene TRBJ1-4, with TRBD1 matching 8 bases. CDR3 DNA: TGCGCCAGCAGCTTGGGGGACAGGAGTGAAAAACTGTTTTTT. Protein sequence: CASSLGDRSEKLFF.